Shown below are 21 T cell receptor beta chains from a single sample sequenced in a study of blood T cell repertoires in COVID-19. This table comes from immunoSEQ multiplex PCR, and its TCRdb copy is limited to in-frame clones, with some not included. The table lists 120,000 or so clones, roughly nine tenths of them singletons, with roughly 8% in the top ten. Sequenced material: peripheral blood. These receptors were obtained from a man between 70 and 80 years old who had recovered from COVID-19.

The CDR3 loop is CASSLVLGQGPLHNYGYTF. In DNA form, the CDR3 reads TGTGCCAGCAGCTTAGTCCTGGGACAGGGCCCCCTACATAACTATGGCTACACCTTC. V and J are TRBV11-2 and TRBJ1-2, with TRBD1 matching 9 bases. The length of the CDR3 is 19 residues. Germline V gene data show CDR1 as SGHAT and CDR2 as FQNNGV. V gave up 1 base and J gave up 1 base; unmatched junction bases: 13.

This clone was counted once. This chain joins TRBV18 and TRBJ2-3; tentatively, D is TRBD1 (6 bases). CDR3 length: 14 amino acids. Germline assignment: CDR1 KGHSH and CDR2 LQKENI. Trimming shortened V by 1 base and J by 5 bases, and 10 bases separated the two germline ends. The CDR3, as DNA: TGTGCCAGCTCACCACGTCCAGGGGAAGATACGCAGTATTTT. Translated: CASSPRPGEDTQYF.

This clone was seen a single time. CDR3 in amino acids: CASSLVRGNTEAFF. The CDR3 nucleotides read TGTGCCAGCAGCCTAGTAAGGGGGAACACTGAAGCTTTCTTT. The chain combines TRBV6-5 with TRBJ1-1, with D perhaps matching TRBD1 (5 bases). CDR3 length: 14 residues. CDR1 and CDR2 (germline): MNHEY, SVGAGI. The V end was cut by 6 bases, the J end by 1 base, with 12 bases between.

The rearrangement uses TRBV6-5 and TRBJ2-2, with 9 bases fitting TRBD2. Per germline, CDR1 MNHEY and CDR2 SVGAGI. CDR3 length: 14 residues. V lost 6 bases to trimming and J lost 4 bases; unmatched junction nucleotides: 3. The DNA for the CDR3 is TGTGCCAGCAGGGGACTAGCTCCCACCGGGGAGCTGTTTTTT. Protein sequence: CASRGLAPTGELFF.

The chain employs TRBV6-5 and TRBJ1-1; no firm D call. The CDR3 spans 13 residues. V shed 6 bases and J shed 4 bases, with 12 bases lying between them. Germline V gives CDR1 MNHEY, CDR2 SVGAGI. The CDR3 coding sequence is TGTGCCAGCAGGGGCCGCCGGGGCACTGAAGCTTTCTTT. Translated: CASRGRRGTEAFF.

CDR3: CASSPPGNRHRDEKLFF. The CDR3 coding sequence is TGTGCCAGCTCACCCCCTGGAAACAGACACCGTGATGAAAAACTGTTTTTT. The gene calls are TRBV18 and TRBJ1-4; no definite D call. CDR1 KGHSH and CDR2 LQKENI come from the germline V gene. The CDR3 has 17 residues. V lost 3 bases, J lost 6 bases, and 20 bases lay in between.

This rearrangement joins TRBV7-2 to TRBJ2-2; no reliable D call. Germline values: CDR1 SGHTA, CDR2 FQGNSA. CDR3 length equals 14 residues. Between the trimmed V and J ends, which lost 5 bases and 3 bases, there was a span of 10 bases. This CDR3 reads CASSTRHHTGELFF. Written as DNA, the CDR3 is TGTGCCAGCAGCACTCGACATCACACCGGGGAGCTGTTTTTT.

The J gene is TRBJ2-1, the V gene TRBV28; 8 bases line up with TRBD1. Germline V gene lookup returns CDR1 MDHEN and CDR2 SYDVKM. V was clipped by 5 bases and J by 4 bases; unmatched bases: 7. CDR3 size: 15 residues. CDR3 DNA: TGTGCCAGCAGTGCAGACAGGGGTTCGTACAATGAGCAGTTCTTC. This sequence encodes CASSADRGSYNEQFF.

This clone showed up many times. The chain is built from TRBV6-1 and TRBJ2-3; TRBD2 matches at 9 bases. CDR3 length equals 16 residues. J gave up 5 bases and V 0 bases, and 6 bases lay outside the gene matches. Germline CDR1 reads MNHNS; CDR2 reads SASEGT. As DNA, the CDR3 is TGTGCCAGCAGTGAAGCTGAAGGAGCGGGGGGAGATACGCAGTATTTT. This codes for CASSEAEGAGGDTQYF.

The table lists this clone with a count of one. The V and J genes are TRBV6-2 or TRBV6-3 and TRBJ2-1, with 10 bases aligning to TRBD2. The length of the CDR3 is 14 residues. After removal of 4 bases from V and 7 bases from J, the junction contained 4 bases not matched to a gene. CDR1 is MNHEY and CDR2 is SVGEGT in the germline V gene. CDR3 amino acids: CASSSGLAKNEQFF. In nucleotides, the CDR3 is TGTGCCAGCAGTTCGGGACTAGCGAAGAATGAGCAGTTCTTC.

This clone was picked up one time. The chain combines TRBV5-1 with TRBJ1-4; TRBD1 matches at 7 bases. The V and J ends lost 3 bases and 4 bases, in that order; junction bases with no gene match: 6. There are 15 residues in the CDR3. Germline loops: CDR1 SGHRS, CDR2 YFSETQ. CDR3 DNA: TGCGCCAGCAGCTCCACAGGGGCCTTTAATGAAAAACTGTTTTTT. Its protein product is CASSSTGAFNEKLFF. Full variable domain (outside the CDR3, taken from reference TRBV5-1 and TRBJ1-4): KAGVTQTPRYLIKTRGQQVTLSCSPISGHRSVSWYQQTPGQGLQFLFEYFSETQRNKGNFPGRFSGRQFSNSRSEMNVSTLELGDSALYLCASSSTGAFNEKLFFGSGTQLSVL.

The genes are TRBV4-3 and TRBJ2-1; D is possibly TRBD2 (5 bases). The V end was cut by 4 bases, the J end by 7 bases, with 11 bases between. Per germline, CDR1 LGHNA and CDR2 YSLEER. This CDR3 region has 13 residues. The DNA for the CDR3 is TGCGCCAGCAGCCTGTTCGGGGTAAATGAGCAGTTCTTC. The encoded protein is CASSLFGVNEQFF.

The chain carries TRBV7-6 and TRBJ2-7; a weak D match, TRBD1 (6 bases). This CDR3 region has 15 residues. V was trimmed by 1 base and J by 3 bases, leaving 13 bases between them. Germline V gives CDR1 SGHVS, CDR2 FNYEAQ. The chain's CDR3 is CASSLGTDSFYEQYF. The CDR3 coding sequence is TGTGCCAGCAGCTTAGGGACAGATTCATTCTACGAGCAGTACTTC.

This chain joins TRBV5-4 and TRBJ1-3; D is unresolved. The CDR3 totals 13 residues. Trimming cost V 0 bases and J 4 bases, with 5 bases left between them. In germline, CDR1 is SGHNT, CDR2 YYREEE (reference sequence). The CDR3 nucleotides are TGTGCCAGCAGCTTGGCCCAGGGAAACACCATATATTTT. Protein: CASSLAQGNTIYF. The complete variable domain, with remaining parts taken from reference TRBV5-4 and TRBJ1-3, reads ETGVTQSPTHLIKTRGQQVTLRCSSQSGHNTVSWYQQALGQGPQFIFQYYREEENGRGNFPPRFSGLQFPNYSSELNVNALELDDSALYLCASSLAQGNTIYFGEGSWLTVV.

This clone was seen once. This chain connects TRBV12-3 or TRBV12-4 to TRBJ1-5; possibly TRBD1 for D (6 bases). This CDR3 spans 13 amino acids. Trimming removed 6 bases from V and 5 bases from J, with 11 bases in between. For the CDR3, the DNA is TGTGCCAGCAGCAGACAGGTGCATCAGCCCCAGCATTTT. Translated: CASSRQVHQPQHF.

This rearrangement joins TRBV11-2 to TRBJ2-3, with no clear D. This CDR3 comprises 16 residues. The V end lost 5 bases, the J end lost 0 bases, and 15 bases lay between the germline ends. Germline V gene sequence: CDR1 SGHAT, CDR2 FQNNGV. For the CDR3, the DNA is TGTGCCAGCAGCCCCGATAGCCTACGAAGCACAGATACGCAGTATTTT. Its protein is CASSPDSLRSTDTQYF.

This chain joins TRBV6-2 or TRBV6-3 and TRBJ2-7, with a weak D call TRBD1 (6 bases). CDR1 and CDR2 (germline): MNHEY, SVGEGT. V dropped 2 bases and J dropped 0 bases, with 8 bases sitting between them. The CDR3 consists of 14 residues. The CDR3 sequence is CASSYPGVSYEQYF. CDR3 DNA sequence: TGTGCCAGCAGTTACCCAGGGGTCTCCTACGAGCAGTACTTC.

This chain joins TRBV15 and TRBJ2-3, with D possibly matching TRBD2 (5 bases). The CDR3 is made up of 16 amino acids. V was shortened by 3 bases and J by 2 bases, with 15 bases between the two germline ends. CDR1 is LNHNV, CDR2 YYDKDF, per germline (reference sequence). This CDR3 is CATSSPLAFSTDTQYF. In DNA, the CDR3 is TGTGCCACCAGCAGTCCCCTAGCTTTCTCCACAGATACGCAGTATTTT.

The DNA for the CDR3 is TGTGCCAGCAGCCCCCGGCGGGGTGCGGGCTACACCTTC. Amino acids: CASSPRRGAGYTF. V is TRBV7-8 and J is TRBJ1-2; D uncertain. CDR3 size: 13 residues. The germline V gene has CDR1 SGHVS and CDR2 FQNEAQ. V was shortened by 5 bases and J by 8 bases, with 15 bases between the two germline ends. The complete variable domain, with remaining parts taken from reference TRBV7-8 and TRBJ1-2, reads GAGVSQSPRYKVAKRGQDVALRCDPISGHVSLFWYQQALGQGPEFLTYFQNEAQLDKSGLPSDRFFAERPEGSVSTLKIQRTQQEDSAVYLCASSPRRGAGYTFGSGTRLTVV.

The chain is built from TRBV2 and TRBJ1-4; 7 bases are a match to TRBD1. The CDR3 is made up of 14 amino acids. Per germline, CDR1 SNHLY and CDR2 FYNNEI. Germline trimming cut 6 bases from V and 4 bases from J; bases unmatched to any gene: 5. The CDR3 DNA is TGTGCCAGCAGCGAACAGGGGAGTAATGAAAAACTGTTTTTT. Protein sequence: CASSEQGSNEKLFF.

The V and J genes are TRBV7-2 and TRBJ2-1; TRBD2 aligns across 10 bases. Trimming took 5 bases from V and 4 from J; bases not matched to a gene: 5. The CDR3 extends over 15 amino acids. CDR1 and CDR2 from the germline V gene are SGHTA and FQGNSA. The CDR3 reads CASSATSGVYNEQFF. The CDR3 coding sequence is TGTGCCAGCAGCGCTACTAGCGGGGTATACAATGAGCAGTTCTTC.